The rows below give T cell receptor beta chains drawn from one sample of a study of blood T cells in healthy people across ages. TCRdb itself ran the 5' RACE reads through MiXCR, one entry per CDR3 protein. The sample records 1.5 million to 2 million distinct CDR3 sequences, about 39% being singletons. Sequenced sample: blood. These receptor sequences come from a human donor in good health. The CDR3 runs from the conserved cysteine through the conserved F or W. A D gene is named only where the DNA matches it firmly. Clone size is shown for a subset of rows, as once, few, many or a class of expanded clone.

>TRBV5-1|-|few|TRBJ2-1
TGCGCCAGCAGCTTCCCCTTCTCCCCACAGGGAGCTCAGGGCTCCTACAATGAGCAGTTCTTC
CASSFPFSPQGAQGSYNEQFF
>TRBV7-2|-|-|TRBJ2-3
TGTGCCAGCAGCTTAGCAGGCGGGGAAGGGGGGACGCAGTATTTT
CASSLAGGEGGTQYF
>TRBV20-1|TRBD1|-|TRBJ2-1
TGCAGTGCTCACCAGGGGGTCCTGAATGAGCAGTTCTTC
CSAHQGVLNEQFF
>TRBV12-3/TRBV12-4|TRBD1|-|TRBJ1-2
TGTGTCAGCAGTACCCAGGGGGGAAGGGGGTATGGCTACACCTTC
CVSSTQGGRGYGYTF
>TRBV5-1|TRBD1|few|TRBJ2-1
TGCGCCAGCAGCTTACTATCGGTGGACAGGGGAACCGGTGAGCAGTTCTTC
CASSLLSVDRGTGEQFF
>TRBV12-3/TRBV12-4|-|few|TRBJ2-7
TGTGCCAGCAGTCGTAGCGAATCCCCCTACGAGCAGTACTTC
CASSRSESPYEQYF
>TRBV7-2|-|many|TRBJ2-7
TGTGCCAGCAGCCCCCAGAGCTACGAGCAGTACTTC
CASSPQSYEQYF
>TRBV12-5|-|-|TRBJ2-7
TGTGCTAGTGGTTTGGGGACACCTACCTACGAGCAGTACTTC
CASGLGTPTYEQYF
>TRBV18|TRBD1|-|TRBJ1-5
TGTGCCAGCTCACCACCGACGGACAGGGTGGATCAGCCCCAGCATTTT
CASSPPTDRVDQPQHF
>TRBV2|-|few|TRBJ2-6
TGTGCCAGCAGTGAGGACCCTGGGGCCAACGTCCTGACTTTC
CASSEDPGANVLTF
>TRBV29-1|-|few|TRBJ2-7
TGCAGCGTTAAGGAGTCCTACGAGCAGTACTTC
CSVKESYEQYF
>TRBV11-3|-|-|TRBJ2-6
TGTGCCAGCAGCTTAGACATTTACTCTGGGGCCAACGTTCTGACTTTC
CASSLDIYSGANVLTF
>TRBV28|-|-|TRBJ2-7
TGTGCCAGCAGCTCCGGCAGCCGGACCTACGAGCAGTACTTC
CASSSGSRTYEQYF
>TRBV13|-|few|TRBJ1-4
TGTGCCAGCAGCTATGGACAGATTAATGAAAAACTGTTTTTT
CASSYGQINEKLFF
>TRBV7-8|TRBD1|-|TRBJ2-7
TGTGCCAGCAGCTTGGGACAGGCTTTCAATGAGCAGTACTTC
CASSLGQAFNEQYF
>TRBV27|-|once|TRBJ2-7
TGTGCCAGCAGTACAGGGACGCCAACCTCCCACGAGCAGTACTTC
CASSTGTPTSHEQYF
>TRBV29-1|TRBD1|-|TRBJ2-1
TGCAGCTCCTCCTACAGGGGGGATTCCTACAATGAGCAGTTCTTC
CSSSYRGDSYNEQFF
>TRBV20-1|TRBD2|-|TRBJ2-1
TGCAGTGCTAGAAGGCTAGCGGGGGGGACCTCGCTTGAGCAGTTCTTC
CSARRLAGGTSLEQFF
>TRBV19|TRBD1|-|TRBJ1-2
TGTACCAGTAGTATCGGGACAGGGGAGGCATATGGCTACACCTTC
CTSSIGTGEAYGYTF
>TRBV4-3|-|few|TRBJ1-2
TGCGCCAGCAGCCAAGTACGTGCGGAGCGCTATGGCTACACCTTC
CASSQVRAERYGYTF
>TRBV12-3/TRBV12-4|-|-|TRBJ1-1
TGTGCCAGCAGTTTAAAGCGGCTGCACGAAGCTTTCTTT
CASSLKRLHEAFF
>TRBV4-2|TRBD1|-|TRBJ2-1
TGTGCCAGCAGCCAAGATCCTAGGTCGACAGGGGGGCACAATGAGCAGTTCTTC
CASSQDPRSTGGHNEQFF
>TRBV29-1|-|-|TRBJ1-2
TGCAGCGTTGAAGAACAGGGTGCCTATGGCTACACCTTC
CSVEEQGAYGYTF
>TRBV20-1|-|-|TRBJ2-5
TGCAGTGCTAGAGCCCTGAGACCGGGGGCAGAGACCCAGTACTTC
CSARALRPGAETQYF
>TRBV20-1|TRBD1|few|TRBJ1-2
TGCAGTGCTAGAACTATAGGACAGGACCTCTATGGCTACACCTTC
CSARTIGQDLYGYTF
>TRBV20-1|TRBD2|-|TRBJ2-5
TGCAGTGCTAGAGTTCTAGGCGGGAGTTTTGGAGAGACCCAGTACTTC
CSARVLGGSFGETQYF
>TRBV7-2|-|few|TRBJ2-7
TGTGCCAGCAGCCCCATCGACAATTCCTACGAGCAGTACTTC
CASSPIDNSYEQYF
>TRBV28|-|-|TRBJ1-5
TGTGCCAGCAGGGACATCACGAGGTATCAGCCCCAGCATTTT
CASRDITRYQPQHF
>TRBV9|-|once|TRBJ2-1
TGTGCCAGCAGCGCCCTTTCCGGGACTTTCAATGAGCAGTTCTTC
CASSALSGTFNEQFF
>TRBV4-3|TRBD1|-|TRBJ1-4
TGCGCCAGCAGCCGAACCGGGACAGATGAAAAACTGTTTTTT
CASSRTGTDEKLFF
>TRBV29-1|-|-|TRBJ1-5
TGCAGCGTTTGGGACGGAGATCAGCCCCAGCATTTT
CSVWDGDQPQHF
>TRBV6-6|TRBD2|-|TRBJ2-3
TGTGCCAGCATACCAAGCGGGGGATGGGATACGCAGTATTTT
CASIPSGGWDTQYF
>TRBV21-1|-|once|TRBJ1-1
TGTGCCAGCAGCAAAGGGGGAGGGACAGGGGAGACTGAAGCTTTCTTT
CASSKGGGTGETEAFF
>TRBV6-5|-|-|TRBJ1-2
TGTGCCAGCAGGTCCCCAGCCGAGTTCGGCTACACCTTC
CASRSPAEFGYTF
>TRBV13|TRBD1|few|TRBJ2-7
TGTGCCAGCAGCTCCGGGACAGGGGACGAGCAGTACTTC
CASSSGTGDEQYF
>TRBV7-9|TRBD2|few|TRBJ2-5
TGTGCCAGCAGCCGAACTCCAGCGGGACGAGAGACCCAGTACTTC
CASSRTPAGRETQYF
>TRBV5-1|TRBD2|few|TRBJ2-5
TGCGCCAGCAGCTTGGAGCGGGGTGACCAAGAGACCCAGTACTTC
CASSLERGDQETQYF
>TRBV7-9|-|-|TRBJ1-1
TGTGCCAGCTCGGGGGAGGTGGGCACTGAAGCTTTCTTT
CASSGEVGTEAFF
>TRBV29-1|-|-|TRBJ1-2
TGCAGCGTTGATTTTGGGAACGGCTACACCTTC
CSVDFGNGYTF
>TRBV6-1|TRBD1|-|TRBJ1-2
TGTGCCAGCGGGATAGTGAGGACAGGGGAAGCTAACTATGGCTACACCTTC
CASGIVRTGEANYGYTF
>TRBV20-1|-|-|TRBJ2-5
TGCAGTGCTAGAGGGACAGAATCCCGAGAGACCCAGTACTTC
CSARGTESRETQYF
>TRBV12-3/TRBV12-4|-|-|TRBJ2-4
TGTGCCAGCAGTTTCCGGGAGAGGGACAAGCAGTACTTC
CASSFRERDKQYF
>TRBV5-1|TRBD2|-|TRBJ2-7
TGCGCCAGCAGCGGGGAGCGGGACCCGGGAGTGGACGAGCAGTACTTC
CASSGERDPGVDEQYF
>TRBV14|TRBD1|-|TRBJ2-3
TGTGCCAGCAGCCAAGACGGGGGCTGGACAGGGGATGGAACAGATACGCAGTATTTT
CASSQDGGWTGDGTDTQYF
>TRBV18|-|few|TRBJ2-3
TGTGCCAGCTCACCGACAACAGGGATGGATACGCAGTATTTT
CASSPTTGMDTQYF
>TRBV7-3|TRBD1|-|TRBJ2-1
TGTGCCAGCAGCTTATCAGGGGGCGGCTACAATGGGCAGTTCTTC
CASSLSGGGYNGQFF
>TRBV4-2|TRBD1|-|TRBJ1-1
TGTGCCAGCAGCCAAGCCGGGACAGGGGGCCGTTACACTGAAGCTTTCTTT
CASSQAGTGGRYTEAFF
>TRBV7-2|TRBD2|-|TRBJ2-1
TGTGCCAGCAGCCACGGGATCGGATCGGGGGGGGTGTCCTACAATGAGCAGTTCTTC
CASSHGIGSGGVSYNEQFF
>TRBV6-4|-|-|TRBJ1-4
TGTGCCAGCAGTAAGACTAGGAATGAAAAACGGTTTTTT
CASSKTRNEKRFF